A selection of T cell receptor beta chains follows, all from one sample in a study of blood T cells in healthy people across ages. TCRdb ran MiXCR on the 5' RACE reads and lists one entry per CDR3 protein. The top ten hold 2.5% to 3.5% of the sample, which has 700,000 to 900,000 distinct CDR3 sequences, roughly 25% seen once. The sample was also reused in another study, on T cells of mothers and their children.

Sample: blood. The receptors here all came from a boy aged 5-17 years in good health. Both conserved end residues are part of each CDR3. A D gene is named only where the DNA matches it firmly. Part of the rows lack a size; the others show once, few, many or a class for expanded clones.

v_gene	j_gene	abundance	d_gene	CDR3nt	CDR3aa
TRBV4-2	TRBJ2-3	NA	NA	TGTGCCAGCAGCCAGTCCGGACGGCGGGGTAGCACAGATACGCAGTATTTT	CASSQSGRRGSTDTQYF
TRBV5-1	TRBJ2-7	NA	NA	TGCGCCAGCACGCCTAGCCCCGCAATCTTCGAGCAGTACTTC	CASTPSPAIFEQYF
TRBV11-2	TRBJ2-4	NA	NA	TGTGCCAGCAGCTTAGTAGGATCTGTAGCCAAAAACATTCAGTACTTC	CASSLVGSVAKNIQYF
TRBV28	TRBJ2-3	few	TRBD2	TGTGCCGGCAGTCCTGCGGGGGAGGTGGCAGATACGCAGTATTTT	CAGSPAGEVADTQYF
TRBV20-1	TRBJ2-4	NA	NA	TGCAGTGCAAACCCGGGACTCTCAGCCAAAAACATTCAGTACTTC	CSANPGLSAKNIQYF
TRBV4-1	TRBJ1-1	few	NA	TGCGCCAGCAGCCAAGGGGTTTCGGACACTGAAGCTTTCTTT	CASSQGVSDTEAFF
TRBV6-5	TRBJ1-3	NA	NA	TGTGCCAGCAGCGACTCCCCTGGAAACACCATATATTTT	CASSDSPGNTIYF
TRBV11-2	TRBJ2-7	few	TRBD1	TGTGCCAGCCGGAGAATAGGGACAGGCGCCTACGAGCAGTACTTC	CASRRIGTGAYEQYF
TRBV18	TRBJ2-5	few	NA	TGTGCCAGCTCACCAGAGGGGACGGAGACCCAGTACTTC	CASSPEGTETQYF
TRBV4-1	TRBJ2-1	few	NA	TGCGCCAGCAGCACCCAATTACGGGCCTTGAGAAGCTCCTACAATGAGCAGTTCTTC	CASSTQLRALRSSYNEQFF
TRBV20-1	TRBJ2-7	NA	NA	TGCAGTGCTAGACCCCGGAGCACCAGTAGGAGGGACGAGCAGTACTTC	CSARPRSTSRRDEQYF
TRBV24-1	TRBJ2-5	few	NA	TGTGCCACCAGTGATTTAAATGGAGGTGAGACGGGAGAGACCCAGTACTTC	CATSDLNGGETGETQYF
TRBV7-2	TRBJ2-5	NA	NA	TGTGCCAGCAAACCCCCCGGGCTTCGGGGAGAGACCCAGTACTTC	CASKPPGLRGETQYF
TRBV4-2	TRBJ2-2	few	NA	TGTGCCAGCAGCCTACCGGGCCCCGGGGAGCTGTTTTTT	CASSLPGPGELFF
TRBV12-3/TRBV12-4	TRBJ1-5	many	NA	TGTGCCAGCAGCAGGGACAGCAATCAGCCCCAGCATTTT	CASSRDSNQPQHF
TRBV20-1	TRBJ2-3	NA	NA	TGCAGTGCTAGGTCGGAGACGGGAACAGATACGCAGTATTTT	CSARSETGTDTQYF
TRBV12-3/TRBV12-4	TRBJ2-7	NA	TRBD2	TGTGCCAGCAGTTTGGAGGGGAGGGGCGAGCAGTACTTC	CASSLEGRGEQYF
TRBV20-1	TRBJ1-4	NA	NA	TGCAGTGCCTCGTCGGAACACCCGGGCGAAAAACTGTTTTTT	CSASSEHPGEKLFF
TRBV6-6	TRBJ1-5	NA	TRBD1	TGTGCCAGCACTAAGACAGGGGAAGCGCAGCCCCAGCATTTT	CASTKTGEAQPQHF
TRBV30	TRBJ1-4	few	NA	TGTGCCTGGAGTGTCCACCGAAATGAAAAACTGTTTTTT	CAWSVHRNEKLFF
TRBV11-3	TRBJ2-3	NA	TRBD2	TGTGCCAGCAGCTTCGCTAGCGGTTCAGATACGCAGTATTTT	CASSFASGSDTQYF
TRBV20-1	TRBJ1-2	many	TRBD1	TGCAGTGCTAGTAGGGGGCGCTCCTATGGCTACACCTTC	CSASRGRSYGYTF
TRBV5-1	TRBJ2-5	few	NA	TGCGCCAGCAGCTTTAGTGCGACCAAGACCCAGTACTTC	CASSFSATKTQYF
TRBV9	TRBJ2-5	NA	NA	TGTGCCAGCAGCGTAGGACACTTTCAAGAGACCCAGTACTTC	CASSVGHFQETQYF
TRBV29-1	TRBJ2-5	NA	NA	TGCAGCTTCTTTCGGGGGTCCCAAGAGACCCAGTACTTC	CSFFRGSQETQYF
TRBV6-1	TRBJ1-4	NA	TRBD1	TGTGCCAGCAGTCCCGACAGGGGAAGAGGGTTAACTAATGAAAAACTGTTTTTT	CASSPDRGRGLTNEKLFF
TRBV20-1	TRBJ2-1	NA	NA	TGCAGTGCTCCCCGGGGGACGGGCTCCTACAATGAGCAGTTCTTC	CSAPRGTGSYNEQFF
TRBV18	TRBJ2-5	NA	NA	TGTGCCAGCTCCCAGACAGGGAGGGACGAGACCCAGTACTTC	CASSQTGRDETQYF
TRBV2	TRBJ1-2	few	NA	TGTGCCAGCAATGAGGTAGCCCCAACTATCTATGGCTACACCTTC	CASNEVAPTIYGYTF
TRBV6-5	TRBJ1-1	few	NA	TGTGCCAGCCAGACAGGAGGGGCGATGGGCACTGAAGCTCTCTTT	CASQTGGAMGTEALF
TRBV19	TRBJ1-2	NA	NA	TGTGCCAGTAGTACTCCCCGTGGCTATGGCTACACCTTC	CASSTPRGYGYTF
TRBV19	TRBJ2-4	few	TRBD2	TGTGCCAGTAGTAGCTTAGCGGGGGAAGCCAAAAACATTCAGTACTTC	CASSSLAGEAKNIQYF
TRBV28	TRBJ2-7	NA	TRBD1	TGTGCCAGCAGGGGACAGGGGGGGAAATACGAGCAGTACTTC	CASRGQGGKYEQYF
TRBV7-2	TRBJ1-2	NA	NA	TGTGCCAGCAGCTTAGGGCCCAGGGCGAACTATGGCTACACCTTC	CASSLGPRANYGYTF
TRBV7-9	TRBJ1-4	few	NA	TGTGCCAGCGGGAGGAGGGGTCCTAATGAAAAACTGTTTTTT	CASGRRGPNEKLFF
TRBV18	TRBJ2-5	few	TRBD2	TGTGCCAGCTCACCGACTAGCGGAAGGGGGCAAGAGACCCAGTACTTC	CASSPTSGRGQETQYF
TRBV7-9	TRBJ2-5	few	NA	TGTGCCAGCAGCCCGCGACAGAACCTGCAAGAGACCCAGTACTTC	CASSPRQNLQETQYF
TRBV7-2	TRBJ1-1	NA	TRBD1	TGTGCCAGCAGCTTAACGCAGGGGGTAACTGAAGCTTTCTTT	CASSLTQGVTEAFF
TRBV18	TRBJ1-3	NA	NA	TGTGCCAGTCGACCTACAGGGAGCTCTGGAAACACCATATATTTT	CASRPTGSSGNTIYF
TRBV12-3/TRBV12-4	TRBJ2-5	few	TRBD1	TGTGCCAGCAGAGGCGGGGGACAGGGCGAGACCCAGTACTTC	CASRGGGQGETQYF
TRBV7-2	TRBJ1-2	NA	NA	TGTGCCAGCAGCCCTGGGACGGCGCGCGCTGGCTACACCTTC	CASSPGTARAGYTF
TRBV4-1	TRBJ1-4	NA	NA	TGCGCCAGCAGCCAAGAATGGCCCCTCAGGGGTGAAAAACTGTTTTTT	CASSQEWPLRGEKLFF
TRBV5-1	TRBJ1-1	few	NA	TGCGCCAGCAGCTCTCCAGGGGACACTGAAGCTTTCTTT	CASSSPGDTEAFF
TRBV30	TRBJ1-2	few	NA	TGTGCCTGGAGTGAGGGGGACTATGGCTACACCTTC	CAWSEGDYGYTF
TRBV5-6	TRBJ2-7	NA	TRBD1	TGTGCCGGCAGTTCTAGAACAGGGGACATCGAGCAGTACTTC	CAGSSRTGDIEQYF
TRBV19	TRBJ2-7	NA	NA	TGTGCCAGTAGTATGGGGCGGGACAGTCCTTCCTACGAGCAGTACTTC	CASSMGRDSPSYEQYF
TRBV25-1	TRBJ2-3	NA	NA	TGTGCCAGCAGTGAATTTGGAGGTCCTAGCACAGATACGCAGTATTTT	CASSEFGGPSTDTQYF
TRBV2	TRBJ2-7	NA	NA	TGTGCCAGCAAGTCCCGGGTCGGGGGACACTCGAAGCAGTACTTC	CASKSRVGGHSKQYF
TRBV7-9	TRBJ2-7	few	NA	TGTGCCAGCACCAGGCGAATGGGCGAGCAGTACTTC	CASTRRMGEQYF
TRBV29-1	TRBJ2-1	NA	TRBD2	TGCAGCGTTGAGAGGCTAGCGGGGACAAGCTCCTACAATGAGCAGTTCTTC	CSVERLAGTSSYNEQFF
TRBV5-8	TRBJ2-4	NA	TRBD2	TGTGCCAGCAGCCTACTTTCCGGGACTAGCGGGGCATTAGCCAAAAACATTCAGTACTTC	CASSLLSGTSGALAKNIQYF
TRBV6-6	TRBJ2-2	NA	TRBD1	TGTGCCAGCAGTTACGCACAGGGGTACACCGGGGAGCTGTTTTTT	CASSYAQGYTGELFF
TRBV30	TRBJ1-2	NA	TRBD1	TGTGCCTGGAGTGTACTTAGGACAGGGTTATATGGCTACACCTTC	CAWSVLRTGLYGYTF
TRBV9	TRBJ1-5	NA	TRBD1	TGTGCCAGCAGCGTAGGAGGGGGCGAAGGTCAGCCCCAGCATTTT	CASSVGGGEGQPQHF
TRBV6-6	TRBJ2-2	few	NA	TGTGCCAGCAGTTACCGGGGGTTCACCGGGGAGCTGTTTTTT	CASSYRGFTGELFF
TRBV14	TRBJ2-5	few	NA	TGTGCCAGCAGCGCGCAGGGAAGGTGGGCCTTCGAGACCCAGTACTTC	CASSAQGRWAFETQYF